A single sample is the source of the 12 T cell receptor beta chains below, sequenced in a study of OX40 agonist ivuxolimab in advanced cancers. The table came from immunoSEQ multiplex PCR; TCRdb's copy has only in-frame clones and leaves some out. The table records about 82,000 clones, roughly nine tenths of them present only once. The source was CD4+ or CD8+ T cells sorted from blood, collected in a trial of the OX40 agonist ivuxolimab. These receptors all stem from an adult with an advanced solid tumor such as melanoma, head and neck, liver or kidney cancer.

The V gene is TRBV6-1, the J gene TRBJ1-1; D is ambiguous. The CDR3 consists of 13 residues. Between the trimmed V and J ends, which lost 6 bases and 1 base, there was a span of 9 bases. Germline V gene data show CDR1 as MNHNS and CDR2 as SASEGT. CDR3 DNA sequence: TGTGCCAGCAGCCTACAGAAGAACACTGAAGCTTTCTTT. It translates to CASSLQKNTEAFF.

The chain uses TRBV19 and TRBJ1-1; D gene unclear. The CDR3 is 13 amino acids. Trimming stripped 4 bases from V and 1 base from J, with 7 bases between. Germline V gene lookup returns CDR1 LNHDA and CDR2 SQIVND (reference sequence). The CDR3 region has the DNA TGTGCCAGTAGTAAGTCATCGAACACTGAAGCTTTCTTT. As protein: CASSKSSNTEAFF.

The gene calls are TRBV10-3 and TRBJ2-3; D remains unclear. CDR1 and CDR2 from the germline V gene are ENHRY and SYGVKD. V dropped 7 bases and J dropped 6 bases, with 8 bases sitting between them. The CDR3 spans 11 residues. The CDR3 sequence is CAIKAGDTQYF. The CDR3 DNA reads TGTGCCATCAAGGCCGGGGATACGCAGTATTTT.

The V call is TRBV5-5, the J call TRBJ2-7; 7 nucleotides align to TRBD1. Germline CDR1 is SGHKS and CDR2 is YYEKEE (reference sequence). CDR3 length: 19 amino acids. Trimming cost V 3 bases and J 0 bases; bases outside gene matches: 18. The CDR3 loop is CASSWRLSPDRVYSYEQYF. The CDR3 coding sequence is TGTGCCAGCAGCTGGAGACTAAGCCCAGACAGGGTGTACTCCTACGAGCAGTACTTC.

The V call is TRBV27, the J call TRBJ2-3, with 7 nucleotides matching TRBD2. This CDR3 is 16 amino acids long. Per the germline V gene, CDR1 is MNHEY and CDR2 is SMNVEV (reference sequence). J lost 2 bases, V lost 5 bases, and 10 bases had no gene match. The CDR3 loop is CASSPRDYLLTDTQYF. CDR3 DNA: TGTGCCAGCAGTCCCCGGGACTACCTTCTCACAGATACGCAGTATTTT.

The chain joins TRBV5-5 to TRBJ1-5; the D is unclear. Per the germline V gene, CDR1 is SGHKS and CDR2 is YYEKEE (reference sequence). The V end lost 4 bases, the J end lost 0 bases, and 11 bases lay between the germline ends. This CDR3 has 15 residues. Here the CDR3 reads CASSPGRNSNQPQHF. DNA for the CDR3: TGTGCCAGCAGCCCCGGACGAAATAGCAATCAGCCCCAGCATTTT.

CDR3 sequence: CASSYSMTSRPYGYTF. The CDR3 coding sequence is TGTGCCAGCAGTTACTCGATGACCAGCCGACCCTATGGCTACACCTTC. The chain links TRBV6-5 to TRBJ1-2; unclear D gene. Germline V lookup: CDR1 MNHEY, CDR2 SVGAGI. This CDR3 spans 16 amino acids. V was pared by 0 bases and J by 4 bases, with 15 bases between.

The chain is built from TRBV14 and TRBJ2-4, with D perhaps given as TRBD1 or TRBD2 (5 bases each). The germline V and J ends were trimmed by 4 bases and 6 bases, with 16 bases remaining between them. This CDR3 has 15 residues. Germline CDR1 is SGHDN and CDR2 is FVKESK. The CDR3 region is CASSPGARQGNIQYF. CDR3 nucleotide sequence: TGTGCCAGCAGCCCCGGGGCCCGCCAGGGAAACATTCAGTACTTC.

The chain recombines TRBV28 with TRBJ2-1; 8 positions match TRBD2. Germline CDR1 MDHEN, CDR2 SYDVKM. Trimming removed 5 bases from V and 9 bases from J; junction bases left unmatched: 6. The CDR3 is 13 amino acids. CDR3 in DNA: TGTGCCAGCAGTACCCTAGCGGGTCTTGAGCAGTTCTTC. It translates to CASSTLAGLEQFF. The full variable domain, in which reference TRBV28 and TRBJ2-1 provide the parts outside the CDR3, is DVKVTQSSRYLVKRTGEKVFLECVQDMDHENMFWYRQDPGLGLRLIYFSYDVKMKEKGDIPEGYSVSREKKERFSLILESASTNQTSMYLCASSTLAGLEQFFGPGTRLTVL.

The chain combines TRBV20-1 with TRBJ1-2; weak D call: TRBD1 (6 bases). The CDR3 runs to 11 residues. The V and J ends lost 5 bases and 7 bases respectively, with 11 bases between them. From germline, CDR1 is DFQATT and CDR2 SNEGSKA (reference sequence). The CDR3 spells CSAPTGSGYTF. DNA for the CDR3: TGCAGTGCTCCGACAGGTTCTGGCTACACCTTC.

The V and J genes are TRBV11-1 and TRBJ2-7; TRBD1 agrees at 9 bases. Germline V gene lookup returns CDR1 SGHAT and CDR2 FQDESV (reference sequence). V trimming: 8 bases; J trimming: 7 bases; junction bases outside the gene matches: 6. This CDR3 is built from 12 residues. The CDR3 DNA reads as TGTGCCAGCGGAGGACAGGGGCAGGAGCAGTACTTC. Its translation: CASGGQGQEQYF.

The J gene is TRBJ1-3, the V gene TRBV7-9; D gene unclear. The CDR3 totals 16 residues. Trimming left V 5 bases short and J 2 bases short, with 16 bases between. Germline CDR1 reads SEHNR; CDR2 reads FQNEAQ (reference sequence). The DNA for the CDR3 is TGTGCCAGCAGCCCCCGGGCCGGCGGAGCTGGAAACACCATATATTTT. It specifies CASSPRAGGAGNTIYF.